This entry lists 31 T cell receptor beta chains sequenced from one sample in a study of OX40 agonist ivuxolimab in advanced cancers. Sequenced by immunoSEQ multiplex PCR; TCRdb stores in-frame clones only, minus some. The sample lists tens of thousands of clones, roughly 82% occurring once. Sequencing used CD4+ or CD8+ T cells sorted from blood, obtained in a trial of the OX40 agonist ivuxolimab. The receptor source for this set is an adult with an advanced solid tumor such as melanoma, head and neck, liver or kidney cancer.

The DNA for the CDR3 is TGTGCCAGCAGCTTACCCGGCTACGAGCAGTACTTC. It encodes CASSLPGYEQYF. The chain carries TRBV13 and TRBJ2-7; D not resolved. Germline values: CDR1 PRHDT, CDR2 FYEKMQ (reference sequence). Trimming removed 2 bases at V and 3 bases at J, with 5 bases between. The CDR3 consists of 12 residues.

The chain combines TRBV7-9 with TRBJ1-1; possibly TRBD1 for D (6 bases). The V gene lost 5 bases and the J gene lost 7 bases, with 11 bases spanning the gap. Germline CDR1 reads SEHNR; CDR2 reads FQNEAQ (reference sequence). This CDR3 comprises 12 residues. This chain's CDR3 is CASSLRQDEAFF. The CDR3 bases are TGTGCCAGCAGCCTGAGACAGGATGAAGCTTTCTTT.

The chain links TRBV7-8 to TRBJ2-7; a possible D gene is TRBD2 (6 bases). CDR1 is SGHVS, CDR2 FQNEAQ, per germline. Between the trimmed V and J ends, which lost 3 bases and 1 base, there was a span of 10 bases. The CDR3 is 14 amino acids. This CDR3 reads CASSFPGLSYEQYF. In DNA form, the CDR3 reads TGTGCCAGCAGCTTTCCGGGACTTTCCTACGAGCAGTACTTC.

The table lists this clone with a few counts. The genes are TRBV9 and TRBJ1-2; D is uncertain. Germline CDR1 reads SGDLS; CDR2 reads YYNGEE. The CDR3 loop spans 15 amino acids. Trimming shortened V by 3 bases and J by 6 bases, and 18 bases separated the two germline ends. The CDR3 nucleotides are TGTGCCAGCAGCGCCCAGGACCGCCGGGCTGATGGCTACACCTTC. Translating it yields CASSAQDRRADGYTF. Filled out from reference TRBV9 and TRBJ1-2, the complete variable domain reads DSGVTQTPKHLITATGQRVTLRCSPRSGDLSVYWYQQSLDQGLQFLIQYYNGEERAKGNILERFSAQQFPDLHSELNLSSLELGDSALYFCASSAQDRRADGYTFGSGTRLTVV.

Points on this clone: One junction end disagrees with the germline gene, perhaps due to a read error. The gene calls are TRBV28 and TRBJ2-5; TRBD2 aligns across 7 bases. The CDR3 covers 11 residues. Germline V CDR1 and CDR2: MDHEN, SYDVKM. The CDR3 nucleotides read TGCGGAAGCGGGGACTCGGAGACCCAGTACTTC. Translated, it gives CGSGDSETQYF.

The genes are TRBV28 and TRBJ2-7, with 8 bases lining up with TRBD1. CDR3 length: 14 residues. V lost 4 bases, J lost 4 bases, and 6 bases stayed unmatched. Germline loops: CDR1 MDHEN, CDR2 SYDVKM. CDR3 protein: CASSYGQGFYEQYF. Here the CDR3 DNA reads TGTGCCAGCAGTTACGGACAGGGTTTTTACGAGCAGTACTTC.

DNA for the CDR3: TGTGCCAGCAGCCTGGGGACAGGGGGCTCTGAAGCTTTCTTT. It is translated as CASSLGTGGSEAFF. The V and J genes are TRBV9 and TRBJ1-1, with TRBD1 matching 12 bases. CDR1 SGDLS and CDR2 YYNGEE come from the germline V gene. The length of the CDR3 is 14 residues. After removal of 4 bases from V and 6 bases from J, the junction contained 4 bases not matched to a gene. The full variable domain, with the rest looked up from reference TRBV9 and TRBJ1-1, is DSGVTQTPKHLITATGQRVTLRCSPRSGDLSVYWYQQSLDQGLQFLIQYYNGEERAKGNILERFSAQQFPDLHSELNLSSLELGDSALYFCASSLGTGGSEAFFGQGTRLTVV.

The chain joins TRBV9 to TRBJ2-4, with 10 bases fitting TRBD1. This CDR3 contains 18 residues. The V gene end was trimmed by 3 bases and the J gene end by 5 bases; junction bases not matched to a gene: 14. Germline CDR1 reads SGDLS; CDR2 reads YYNGEE. Written as DNA, the CDR3 is TGTGCCAGCAGCGAGGGAGGAGTGACAGGGGGCATTGAAAACATTCAGTACTTC. Its translation: CASSEGGVTGGIENIQYF.

The rearrangement joins TRBV4-1 to TRBJ1-5; no reliable D call. Germline CDR1 MGHRA, CDR2 YSYEKL. The V end lost 3 bases, the J end lost 1 base, and 7 bases lay between the germline ends. The CDR3 covers 14 residues. The CDR3 DNA is TGCGCCAGCAGCCAGGGTGCAAGCAATCAGCCCCAGCATTTT. Protein product: CASSQGASNQPQHF.

This clone was detected a few times. The chain carries TRBV4-2 and TRBJ2-7; the D call may be TRBD1 or TRBD2 (5 bases each). Trimming took off 6 bases at V and 2 bases at J, with 23 bases between the two ends. Germline loops: CDR1 LGHNA, CDR2 YNFKEQ. The CDR3 runs 17 residues. The CDR3 nucleotides are TGTGCCAGCAGTTTCTCCTTAGCCGGGACCGCTACCTACGAGCAGTACTTC. Protein sequence: CASSFSLAGTATYEQYF.

Concerning this clone: Other DNA sequences within the sample encode an identical CDR3. This chain uses TRBV2 with TRBJ1-1; 9 nucleotides match TRBD1. Germline CDR1 SNHLY, CDR2 FYNNEI. This CDR3 comprises 14 residues. The V gene end was trimmed by 6 bases and the J gene end by 4 bases; junction bases not matched to a gene: 6. The CDR3 loop reads CASRVGQGSTEAFF. The CDR3 region has the DNA TGTGCCAGCAGGGTCGGACAGGGGAGCACTGAAGCTTTCTTT. Together with reference TRBV2 and TRBJ1-1, the CDR3 gives the full variable domain: EPEVTQTPSHQVTQMGQEVILRCVPISNHLYFYWYRQILGQKVEFLVSFYNNEISEKSEIFDDQFSVERPDGSNFTLKIRSTKLEDSAMYFCASRVGQGSTEAFFGQGTRLTVV.

This chain connects TRBV5-1 to TRBJ2-2, with 9 nucleotides matching TRBD1. V was clipped by 3 bases and J by 7 bases; unmatched bases: 4. This CDR3 region has 14 residues. Per germline, CDR1 SGHRS and CDR2 YFSETQ. CDR3 loop: CASSWTGVSGELFF. DNA for the CDR3: TGCGCCAGCAGCTGGACAGGGGTGAGCGGGGAGCTGTTTTTT.

V gene TRBV7-6 combines with J gene TRBJ1-1; D is unclear. The CDR3 loop spans 14 amino acids. Germline CDR1 is SGHVS and CDR2 is FNYEAQ. The germline V and J ends were trimmed by 8 bases and 5 bases, with 18 bases remaining between them. The CDR3 sequence is CASAAWVGDTEAFF. For the CDR3, the DNA is TGTGCCAGCGCAGCCTGGGTAGGAGATACTGAAGCTTTCTTT.

This sequence joins TRBV30 and TRBJ2-3; the D is unclear. Germline CDR1 reads GTSNPN; CDR2 reads SVGIG (reference sequence). V was shortened by 0 bases and J by 5 bases, with 9 bases between the two germline ends. This CDR3 is 13 amino acids long. CDR3 sequence (DNA): TGTGCCTGGAGTGTAGGTCTAGGAGATACGCAGTATTTT. Translated, it gives CAWSVGLGDTQYF. The full variable domain, its missing parts supplied by reference TRBV30 and TRBJ2-3, is SQTIHQWPATLVQPVGSPLSLECTVEGTSNPNLYWYRQAAGRGLQLLFYSVGIGQISSEVPQNLSASRPQDRQFILSSKKLLLSDSGFYLCAWSVGLGDTQYFGPGTRLTVL.

CDR3 coding DNA: TGCGCCAGCAGCCAAGATCGGGGATGGAACGAGCAGTACTTC. Its translation: CASSQDRGWNEQYF. The chain has TRBV4-1 and TRBJ2-7, with TRBD2 as a possible D gene (5 bases). The CDR3 extends over 14 amino acids. Looked up from germline, CDR1 is MGHRA and CDR2 is YSYEKL. With 0 bases removed from V and 5 bases from J, the gap between germline ends came to 11 bases.

This chain joins TRBV28 and TRBJ1-6, with 8 bases aligning to TRBD1. Germline values: CDR1 MDHEN, CDR2 SYDVKM. The ends lost 4 bases at V and 0 bases at J; junction bases unmatched: 14. The CDR3 spans 20 residues. The chain's CDR3 is CASSSTAGTGQSSYNSPLHF. CDR3 DNA sequence: TGTGCCAGCAGTTCGACTGCCGGGACAGGACAGAGCTCCTATAATTCACCCCTCCACTTT.

The chain joins TRBV7-9 to TRBJ2-7, with D uncertain. The V gene's germline CDR1 is SEHNR and CDR2 FQNEAQ (reference sequence). V lost 4 bases and J lost 4, with 11 bases in between. The CDR3 has 13 residues. The DNA for the CDR3 is TGTGCCAGCAGCTCGTCAACAACATACGAGCAGTACTTC. It specifies CASSSSTTYEQYF. Based on the CDR3 plus reference TRBV7-9 and TRBJ2-7, the full variable domain is DTGVSQNPRHKITKRGQNVTFRCDPISEHNRLYWYRQTLGQGPEFLTYFQNEAQLEKSRLLSDRFSAERPKGSFSTLEIQRTEQGDSAMYLCASSSSTTYEQYFGPGTRLTVT.

The chain uses TRBV14 and TRBJ2-5; TRBD2 might be the D (6 bases). Looked up from germline, CDR1 is SGHDN and CDR2 is FVKESK. The CDR3 totals 17 residues. Between the trimmed V and J ends, which lost 3 bases and 7 bases, there was a span of 24 bases. CDR3 in amino acids: CASSHPGVADLKGTQYF. CDR3 nucleotide sequence: TGTGCCAGCAGCCATCCCGGGGTAGCGGACCTCAAAGGGACCCAGTACTTC.

The chain links TRBV29-1 to TRBJ2-7; the D is unclear. The CDR3 has 13 amino acids. CDR1 SQVTM and CDR2 ANQGSEA come from the germline V gene. V was clipped by 0 bases and J by 0 bases, with 6 bases between them. In nucleotides, the CDR3 is TGCAGCGTTGAAGAGGGCAACTCCTACGAGCAGTACTTC. Amino acids: CSVEEGNSYEQYF.

The chain couples TRBV7-2 to TRBJ1-2; D gene uncertain. The CDR3 contains 16 residues. V was cut by 1 base and J by 2 bases, with 14 bases left in between. CDR1 SGHTA and CDR2 FQGNSA come from the germline V gene. CDR3 loop: CASSLGEVGENYGYTF. DNA of the CDR3: TGTGCCAGCAGCTTAGGAGAGGTCGGGGAGAACTATGGCTACACCTTC.

The chain is built from TRBV28 and TRBJ1-1; TRBD1 matches at 10 bases. V shed 6 bases, J shed 4 bases, and the junction held 5 bases outside the gene matches. The germline V gene encodes CDR1 MDHEN and CDR2 SYDVKM. This CDR3 contains 14 residues. CDR3 nucleotide sequence: TGTGCCAGCAGGTGGACAGGGGGGGCCACTGAAGCTTTCTTT. Translation gives CASRWTGGATEAFF.

The chain couples TRBV28 to TRBJ2-1; a weak D match, TRBD2 (5 bases). Trimming took off 4 bases at V and 0 bases at J, with 13 bases between the two ends. CDR3 length equals 16 residues. Germline V lookup: CDR1 MDHEN, CDR2 SYDVKM. The CDR3 sequence is CASSSSEARSYNEQFF. CDR3 in DNA: TGTGCCAGCAGTTCGTCGGAGGCACGCTCCTACAATGAGCAGTTCTTC.

The J gene is TRBJ1-2, the V gene TRBV7-9, with 9 bases matching TRBD1. This CDR3 is built from 17 residues. Looked up from germline, CDR1 is SEHNR and CDR2 is FQNEAQ (reference sequence). V was pared by 5 bases and J by 3 bases, with 13 bases of the junction left unmatched. The CDR3 coding sequence is TGTGCCAGCAGCCTGCGAAACAGGGGGCTTTTGGACTATGGCTACACCTTC. Translation gives CASSLRNRGLLDYGYTF.

This chain connects TRBV6-6 to TRBJ2-7; D remains unclear. Germline V gene sequence: CDR1 MNHNY, CDR2 SVGAGI (reference sequence). The CDR3 is made up of 11 amino acids. Between the trimmed V and J ends, which lost 6 bases and 3 bases, there was a span of 6 bases. The CDR3 DNA sequence: TGTGCCAGCAGCGAAAACTACGAGCAGTACTTC. It yields the protein CASSENYEQYF.

The V gene is TRBV30, the J gene TRBJ2-7, with 12 bases lining up with TRBD1. This CDR3 spans 15 amino acids. Unmatched junction bases numbered 8, after V lost 8 bases and J lost 0 bases. Germline CDR1 reads GTSNPN; CDR2 reads SVGIG (reference sequence). The CDR3 region is CASSMGQGASYEQYF. DNA for the CDR3: TGTGCCAGTAGTATGGGACAGGGGGCCTCCTACGAGCAGTACTTC.

This clone was found once. This sequence joins TRBV27 and TRBJ2-3; D is perhaps TRBD1 or TRBD2 (5 bases each). Germline CDR1 MNHEY, CDR2 SMNVEV (reference sequence). V was trimmed by 6 bases and J by 1 base, leaving 11 bases between them. CDR3 length: 14 amino acids. This chain's CDR3 is CASSEVGGTDTQYF. As DNA, the CDR3 is TGTGCCAGCAGCGAAGTGGGGGGCACAGATACGCAGTATTTT.

The genes are TRBV6-1 and TRBJ1-3; TRBD1 is a possible D gene (5 bases). The germline V gene has CDR1 MNHNS and CDR2 SASEGT. This CDR3 has 14 amino acids. V lost 7 bases and J 4 bases, leaving 14 bases between the germline ends. The chain's CDR3 is CASTADSVGNTIYF. The CDR3 coding sequence is TGTGCCAGCACCGCAGACAGCGTCGGAAACACCATATATTTT.

The chain couples TRBV5-1 to TRBJ1-1; D is undetermined. The germline CDR1 and CDR2 sequences are SGHRS and YFSETQ. This CDR3 is built from 14 residues. The V gene lost 4 bases and the J gene lost 4 bases, with 14 bases spanning the gap. The CDR3 is CASSSLPRGTEAFF. The CDR3 DNA sequence: TGCGCCAGCAGCAGCCTACCACGAGGCACTGAAGCTTTCTTT.

The chain joins TRBV7-2 to TRBJ2-7; tentatively, D is TRBD1 or TRBD2 (7 bases each). Trimming shortened V by 4 bases and J by 3 bases, and 16 bases separated the two germline ends. In germline, CDR1 is SGHTA, CDR2 FQGNSA. This CDR3 has 15 amino acids. Here the CDR3 DNA reads TGTGCCAGCAGCTCACCCAGGGGGAGGGGCTACGAGCAGTACTTC. It specifies CASSSPRGRGYEQYF.

The chain uses TRBV27 and TRBJ2-1; 7 bases fit TRBD1. CDR1 is MNHEY and CDR2 is SMNVEV in the germline V gene (reference sequence). V lost 1 base, J lost 6 bases, and 3 bases stayed unmatched. The CDR3 is 14 amino acids. The CDR3 protein is CASSLYGTVNEQFF. DNA for the CDR3: TGTGCCAGCAGTTTATATGGGACAGTCAATGAGCAGTTCTTC.

The genes are TRBV5-1 and TRBJ2-3; D remains unclear. With 0 bases removed from V and 6 bases from J, the gap between germline ends came to 14 bases. The CDR3 is made up of 15 amino acids. Looked up from germline, CDR1 is SGHRS and CDR2 is YFSETQ. DNA of the CDR3: TGCGCCAGCAGCTTGGTTAAAGGGTCAGTGGATACGCAGTATTTT. Translation gives CASSLVKGSVDTQYF.